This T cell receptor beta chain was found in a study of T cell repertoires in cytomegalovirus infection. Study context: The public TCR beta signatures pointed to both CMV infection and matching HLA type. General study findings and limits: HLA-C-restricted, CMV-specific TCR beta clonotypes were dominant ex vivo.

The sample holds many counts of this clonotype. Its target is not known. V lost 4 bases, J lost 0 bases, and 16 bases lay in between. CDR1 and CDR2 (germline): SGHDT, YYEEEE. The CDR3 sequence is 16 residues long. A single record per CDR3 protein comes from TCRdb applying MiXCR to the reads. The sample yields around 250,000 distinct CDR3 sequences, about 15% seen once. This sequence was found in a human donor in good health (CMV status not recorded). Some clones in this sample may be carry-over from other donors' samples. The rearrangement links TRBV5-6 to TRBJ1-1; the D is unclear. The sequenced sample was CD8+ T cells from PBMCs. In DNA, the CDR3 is TGTGCCAGCAGCCGAAACACGTTCCACATGAACACTGAAGCTTTCTTT. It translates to CASSRNTFHMNTEAFF. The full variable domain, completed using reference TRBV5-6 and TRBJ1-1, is DAGVTQSPTHLIKTRGQQVTLRCSPKSGHDTVSWYQQALGQGPQFIFQYYEEEERQRGNFPDRFSGHQFPNYSSELNVNALLLGDSALYLCASSRNTFHMNTEAFFGQGTRLTVV.